What follows are 23 T cell receptor beta chains derived from one specimen sequenced in a study of T cells after yellow fever vaccination. One entry per CDR3 protein results from TCRdb running MiXCR on the 5' RACE reads. The sample has fewer than 450,000 distinct CDR3 sequences, about 4% seen once. This specimen was PBMCs, taken 5 days after the yellow fever booster vaccination. The receptors were sampled from a man between 18 and 29 years old who received the YFV17D yellow fever vaccine.

This clonotype was seen only a few times. The genes are TRBV2 and TRBJ1-1; unclear D gene. In germline, CDR1 is SNHLY, CDR2 FYNNEI. The CDR3 has 16 residues. Trimming pared 3 bases from V and 6 bases from J, leaving 20 bases between. In DNA, the CDR3 is TGTGCCAGCAGTGACACTTTTATGGGTGGCGAGGCTGAAGCTTTCTTT. Its translation: CASSDTFMGGEAEAFF.

This clonotype showed up just a few times. V usage is TRBV28 and J usage is TRBJ2-7, with TRBD1 matching over 9 bases. The CDR3 is 14 residues long. The junction had 2 bases not matched to a gene; V was cut back by 5 bases and J by 0 bases. The germline CDR1 and CDR2 sequences are MDHEN and SYDVKM. The CDR3 DNA reads as TGTGCCAGCAGTCGGGACAGGGCCTCCTACGAGCAGTACGTC. It yields the protein CASSRDRASYEQYV.

This chain joins TRBV4-1 and TRBJ2-6; D ambiguous. V shed 9 bases and J shed 0 bases, with 18 bases lying between them. Germline CDR1 reads MGHRA; CDR2 reads YSYEKL. The CDR3 consists of 17 residues. In nucleotides, the CDR3 is TGCGCCAGTCACCGAGGAGCAGGAAACTCTGGGGCCAACGTCCTGACTTTC. Translation gives CASHRGAGNSGANVLTF.

This chain uses TRBV2 with TRBJ2-5, with 14 bases that match TRBD2. Germline trimming cut 10 bases from V and 2 bases from J; bases unmatched to any gene: 6. CDR1 is SNHLY, CDR2 FYNNEI, per germline. The CDR3 is 15 amino acids. The CDR3, as DNA: TGTGCCATTGGGGGACTAGCGGGGGAGCAAGAGACCCAGTACTTC. Translating gives CAIGGLAGEQETQYF. The variable domain in full, completed from reference TRBV2 and TRBJ2-5, reads EPEVTQTPSHQVTQMGQEVILRCVPISNHLYFYWYRQILGQKVEFLVSFYNNEISEKSEIFDDQFSVERPDGSNFTLKIRSTKLEDSAMYFCAIGGLAGEQETQYFGPGTRLLVL.

There are many counts of this clonotype. V is TRBV4-3 and J is TRBJ2-1; 12 bases line up with TRBD2. With 1 base clipped from V and 9 bases from J, the junction kept 7 bases outside the gene matches. The CDR3 is 16 amino acids. Germline CDR1 and CDR2: LGHNA and YSLEER. The CDR3 protein is CASSQASGGAIGEQFF. DNA of the CDR3: TGCGCCAGCAGCCAAGCTAGCGGGGGGGCCATAGGTGAGCAGTTCTTC.

This clonotype was detected a few times. V and J are TRBV7-3 and TRBJ1-2; 9 nucleotides align to TRBD1. The germline CDR1 and CDR2 sequences are SGHTA and FQGTGA. Unmatched junction bases numbered 12, after V lost 5 bases and J lost 8 bases. The CDR3 extends over 15 amino acids. CDR3 protein: CASSPNPGDRAGYTF. Written as DNA, the CDR3 is TGTGCCAGCAGCCCAAACCCCGGGGACAGGGCGGGCTACACCTTC.

This rearrangement joins TRBV15 to TRBJ2-1; 9 nucleotides agree with TRBD2. The CDR3 has 16 residues. CDR1 LNHNV and CDR2 YYDKDF come from the germline V gene (reference sequence). J lost 8 bases, V lost 0 bases, and 8 bases had no gene match. CDR3 region: CATSRDQAGGQDEQFF. The CDR3 DNA reads TGTGCCACCAGCAGAGATCAGGCGGGGGGGCAGGATGAGCAGTTCTTC.

This clonotype was recorded a few times. This chain joins TRBV12-3 or TRBV12-4 and TRBJ2-1; D unclear. V was clipped by 5 bases and J by 0 bases, with 14 bases between them. This CDR3 spans 16 amino acids. The CDR3 reads CASSPKFPSSYNEQFF. DNA for the CDR3: TGTGCCAGCAGTCCCAAATTTCCGTCCTCCTACAATGAGCAGTTCTTC.

J is TRBJ1-1 and V is TRBV6-1; TRBD1 agrees at 7 bases. The CDR3 has 12 amino acids. With 7 bases clipped from V and 13 bases from J, the junction kept 12 bases outside the gene matches. Germline values: CDR1 MNHNS, CDR2 SASEGT. CDR3 amino acids: CASNRQGGGSFF. Written as DNA, the CDR3 is TGTGCCAGCAACCGACAGGGCGGTGGTAGTTTCTTT.

This clonotype has at least ten counts. This rearrangement joins TRBV6-2 or TRBV6-3 to TRBJ2-3; 8 bases map to TRBD1. The CDR3 consists of 15 residues. Trimming removed 2 bases from V and 5 bases from J; junction bases left unmatched: 6. Germline-derived CDR1 and CDR2 are MNHEY and SVGEGT. CDR3 protein: CASSYGRGPGDTQYF. The CDR3 DNA sequence: TGTGCCAGCAGTTACGGCAGGGGGCCCGGAGATACGCAGTATTTT.

This clonotype came up a few times. This chain uses TRBV20-1 with TRBJ1-5, with TRBD1 as a possible D gene (5 bases). Trimming took off 4 bases at V and 5 bases at J, with 15 bases between the two ends. Germline V gives CDR1 DFQATT, CDR2 SNEGSKA (reference sequence). The CDR3 has 14 residues. The CDR3 DNA sequence: TGCAGTGCTAAGGCGGGGGTGAAGCATCAGCCCCAGCATTTT. Translated, it gives CSAKAGVKHQPQHF.

This clonotype came up many times. The chain uses TRBV6-5 and TRBJ1-6, with a possible D match to TRBD1 (5 bases). V was shortened by 7 bases and J by 5 bases, with 12 bases between the two germline ends. Germline V gives CDR1 MNHEY, CDR2 SVGAGI. The CDR3 loop spans 14 amino acids. Here the CDR3 reads CASKVTANNSPLHF. The DNA for the CDR3 is TGTGCCAGCAAAGTGACAGCCAATAATTCACCCCTCCACTTT.

The chain is built from TRBV18 and TRBJ2-3, with D maybe TRBD2 (6 bases). CDR1 is KGHSH, CDR2 LQKENI, per germline. Trimming shortened V by 1 base and J by 3 bases, and 17 bases separated the two germline ends. The CDR3 extends over 17 amino acids. CDR3 DNA: TGTGCCAGCTCACCACGTCACGGCGGGGTGGGTACAGATACGCAGTATTTT. Encoded protein: CASSPRHGGVGTDTQYF. The full variable domain, rest sourced from reference TRBV18 and TRBJ2-3, is NAGVMQNPRHLVRRRGQEARLRCSPMKGHSHVYWYRQLPEEGLKFMVYLQKENIIDESGMPKERFSAEFPKEGPSILRIQQVVRGDSAAYFCASSPRHGGVGTDTQYFGPGTRLTVL.

The V and J genes are TRBV12-5 and TRBJ1-5; D unresolved. The length of the CDR3 is 16 residues. CDR1 is LGHNT, CDR2 FRNRAP, per germline. The V gene lost 0 bases and the J gene lost 9 bases, with 18 bases spanning the gap. This CDR3 is CASGLVLGGSGRPQHF. Here the CDR3 DNA reads TGTGCTAGTGGTTTGGTACTCGGAGGGTCAGGACGGCCCCAGCATTTT.

The table lists this clonotype with many counts. The chain employs TRBV12-3 or TRBV12-4 and TRBJ1-1, with 8 bases lining up with TRBD1. CDR3 length: 13 amino acids. With 8 bases clipped from V and 1 base from J, the junction kept 3 bases outside the gene matches. The CDR3 protein is CASRTGRNTEAFF. DNA of the CDR3: TGTGCCAGCCGGACAGGGCGGAACACTGAAGCTTTCTTT.

This clonotype was recorded many times. The V and J genes are TRBV11-2 and TRBJ2-5, with no clear D. From germline, CDR1 is SGHAT and CDR2 FQNNGV. The CDR3 consists of 15 residues. V lost 3 bases to trimming and J lost 4 bases, with 15 bases between them. The CDR3 is CASSFFHLNLETQYF. CDR3 DNA sequence: TGTGCCAGCAGCTTCTTCCACTTGAACCTAGAGACCCAGTACTTC.

This chain uses TRBV7-8 with TRBJ2-1; D may be TRBD2 (6 bases). CDR3 length: 14 residues. The germline V and J ends were trimmed by 4 bases and 8 bases, with 15 bases remaining between them. The germline CDR1 and CDR2 sequences are SGHVS and FQNEAQ. The CDR3 DNA reads TGTGCCAGCAGCTCGAGACTAGATCTCTATGAGCAGTTCTTC. It specifies CASSSRLDLYEQFF.

This clonotype was seen a handful of times. The rearrangement uses TRBV5-1 and TRBJ1-1; D remains ambiguous. The ends were cut back, 0 bases at V and 0 bases at J, with 6 bases in the middle. CDR1 is SGHRS, CDR2 YFSETQ, per germline. The CDR3 extends over 14 amino acids. CDR3 nucleotide sequence: TGCGCCAGCAGCTTGGTGGGGATGAACACTGAAGCTTTCTTT. Translating gives CASSLVGMNTEAFF.

This clonotype has a handful of counts. V is TRBV20-1 and J is TRBJ2-3; D is perhaps TRBD1 (5 bases). The CDR3 covers 12 residues. Germline V gene sequence: CDR1 DFQATT, CDR2 SNEGSKA (reference sequence). V lost 6 bases and J lost 3, with 10 bases in between. This chain's CDR3 is CSARVGTDTQYF. CDR3 DNA: TGCAGTGCCAGGGTGGGAACAGATACGCAGTATTTT.

This clonotype came up many times. The chain employs TRBV6-1 and TRBJ2-7; unclear D gene. The CDR3 is 14 residues long. Germline V gene lookup returns CDR1 MNHNS and CDR2 SASEGT. V lost 2 bases and J lost 4, with 12 bases in between. The CDR3 coding sequence is TGTGCCAGCAGTGAAAGGACGGTTTTTTACGAGCAGTACGTC. It yields the protein CASSERTVFYEQYV.

This clonotype was detected many times. The chain uses TRBV9 and TRBJ2-1, with 11 positions matching TRBD2. The ends lost 4 bases at V and 7 bases at J; junction bases unmatched: 16. Germline CDR1 is SGDLS and CDR2 is YYNGEE. The CDR3 covers 18 residues. CDR3 residues: CASSPPLGASGGYNEQFF. The CDR3 nucleotides are TGTGCCAGCAGCCCTCCCCTGGGGGCTAGCGGGGGGTATAATGAGCAGTTCTTC.

The chain carries TRBV7-2 and TRBJ2-2; D is possibly TRBD2 (6 bases). V gave up 4 bases and J gave up 6 bases, with 15 bases separating them. There are 15 residues in the CDR3. Looked up from germline, CDR1 is SGHTA and CDR2 is FQGNSA. DNA of the CDR3: TGTGCCAGCAGCTCGAGGACTAAATTGCCCGGGGAGCTGTTTTTT. Its protein is CASSSRTKLPGELFF.

This clonotype was counted between two and nine times. The V gene is TRBV6-2 or TRBV6-3, the J gene TRBJ2-1; 8 bases map to TRBD1. CDR1 is MNHEY, CDR2 SVGEGT, per germline. The length of the CDR3 is 15 residues. V was pared by 4 bases and J by 2 bases, with 4 bases of the junction left unmatched. The CDR3 loop reads CASSWLDRAYNEQFF. CDR3 nucleotides: TGTGCCAGCAGTTGGTTGGACAGGGCCTACAATGAGCAGTTCTTC.